Following are 28 T cell receptor beta chains from one sample sequenced in a study of T cell repertoires in cytomegalovirus infection. TCRdb fed the reads into MiXCR, producing one record per CDR3 protein. The data contain hundreds of thousands of distinct CDR3 sequences, 33% of them singletons. Their antigens remain unidentified. This specimen was cultured PBMCs, taken from culture after CMV antigen stimulation. These receptors came from a human donor in good health (CMV status not recorded). Some clones in this sample may be carry-over from other donors' samples.

For this clonotype: One end of the junction is discordant with germline, which a read error may explain. This chain uses TRBV4-2 with TRBJ2-3; TRBD2 matches at 11 bases. The CDR3 totals 16 residues. Germline V gives CDR1 LGHNA, CDR2 YNFKEQ. The CDR3 reads CASSQELAGGRDTQYF. CDR3 in DNA: TGTGCCAGCAGCCAAGAGCTAGCGGGGGGCCGGGATACACAGTATTTT.

The chain combines TRBV12-3 or TRBV12-4 with TRBJ2-5; 7 bases match TRBD2. CDR3 size: 13 residues. J lost 6 bases, V lost 3 bases, and 4 bases had no gene match. The CDR3 DNA follows: TGTGCCAGCAGTTTGCTAGCGGAAAAGACCCAGTACTTC. It translates to CASSLLAEKTQYF.

This clonotype turned up a few times. The chain links TRBV28 to TRBJ1-1, with D maybe TRBD1 (5 bases). Trimming took off 7 bases at V and 0 bases at J, with 15 bases between the two ends. The CDR3 is made up of 15 amino acids. Germline V CDR1 and CDR2: MDHEN, SYDVKM. The CDR3 loop is CASTTAGGMNTEAFF. The CDR3 DNA reads as TGTGCCAGCACCACAGCGGGGGGAATGAACACTGAAGCTTTCTTT.

The chain is built from TRBV7-6 and TRBJ2-3; unclear D gene. The length of the CDR3 is 14 residues. Between the trimmed V and J ends, which lost 5 bases and 2 bases, there was a span of 11 bases. Looked up from germline, CDR1 is SGHVS and CDR2 is FNYEAQ. The CDR3 loop reads CASSPKGITDTQYF. CDR3 sequence (DNA): TGTGCCAGCAGCCCCAAGGGCATCACAGATACGCAGTATTTT.

The sample holds a few counts of this clonotype. The J gene is TRBJ1-4, the V gene TRBV12-3 or TRBV12-4; TRBD1 might be the D (5 bases). This CDR3 has 16 amino acids. Trimming took off 7 bases at V and 11 bases at J, with 26 bases between the two ends. CDR3 protein: CASIPGESSGLGKLFF. CDR3 DNA sequence: TGTGCCAGCATCCCGGGGGAGAGTTCCGGGTTGGGGAAACTGTTTTTT.

This clonotype was found a few times. This rearrangement joins TRBV19 to TRBJ2-1, with D unresolved. The CDR3 length is 13 residues. V was pared by 6 bases and J by 3 bases, with 9 bases between. CDR1 and CDR2 from the germline V gene are LNHDA and SQIVND (reference sequence). CDR3 region: CASRWAGYNEQFF. The DNA for the CDR3 is TGTGCCAGTAGGTGGGCAGGCTACAATGAGCAGTTCTTC.

The chain links TRBV5-6 to TRBJ2-1, with TRBD2 as a possible D gene (7 bases). Deletions cut 2 bases from V and 6 bases from J, with 18 bases between. Germline-derived CDR1 and CDR2 are SGHDT and YYEEEE. There are 16 residues in the CDR3. Here the CDR3 DNA reads TGTGCCAGCAGCTTCTTGGGGGCGGGAGAGCGCAATGAGCAGTTCTTC. Amino acids: CASSFLGAGERNEQFF.

This clonotype was counted a few times. This chain joins TRBV11-3 and TRBJ1-1, with D maybe TRBD1 (6 bases). The CDR3 totals 13 residues. V dropped 4 bases and J dropped 6 bases, with 12 bases sitting between them. Per the germline V gene, CDR1 is SGHNT and CDR2 is YENEEA. The CDR3 here is CASSSRGDSEAFF. The CDR3 bases are TGTGCCAGCAGCTCCAGGGGAGACTCTGAAGCTTTCTTT.

This clonotype was detected only a few times. The chain joins TRBV5-6 to TRBJ1-2; D might be TRBD1 (6 bases). There are 14 residues in the CDR3. V was clipped by 3 bases and J by 4 bases, with 13 bases between them. Germline V lookup: CDR1 SGHDT, CDR2 YYEEEE. The CDR3 sequence: CASSSTTDSYGYTF. The CDR3 DNA follows: TGTGCCAGCAGCTCCACGACGGACAGCTATGGCTACACCTTC.

The chain couples TRBV6-6 to TRBJ2-2, with 8 bases lining up with TRBD2. The junction had 13 bases not matched to a gene; V was cut back by 0 bases and J by 16 bases. Germline loops: CDR1 MNHNY, CDR2 SVGAGI (reference sequence). This CDR3 region has 15 residues. The CDR3 DNA is TGTGCCAGCAGTTACTCGGGGGCCGAGCGGGGGAGCCAGTTTTTT. Its protein is CASSYSGAERGSQFF.

This chain uses TRBV11-2 with TRBJ2-1; D gene unclear. There are 13 residues in the CDR3. Looked up from germline, CDR1 is SGHAT and CDR2 is FQNNGV. V lost 5 bases to trimming and J lost 5 bases, with 10 bases between them. The CDR3 nucleotides are TGTGCCAGCAGCCCCCTCCGGGACAATGAGCAGTTCTTC. Translated, it gives CASSPLRDNEQFF.

This clonotype was seen many times. The J gene is TRBJ2-7, the V gene TRBV7-2; 7 bases line up with TRBD2. V trimming: 5 bases; J trimming: 2 bases; junction bases outside the gene matches: 9. Per germline, CDR1 SGHTA and CDR2 FQGNSA. This CDR3 is built from 15 residues. The CDR3 loop reads CASSPLGGGAYEQYF. CDR3 in DNA: TGTGCCAGCAGCCCTCTGGGCGGGGGAGCCTACGAGCAGTACTTC.

This clonotype was seen more than once but under ten times. The chain is built from TRBV6-5 and TRBJ1-5; no firm D call. The V gene's germline CDR1 is MNHEY and CDR2 SVGAGI. The CDR3 is 18 amino acids. Trimming shortened V by 0 bases and J by 1 base, and 16 bases separated the two germline ends. CDR3 amino acids: CASSYSWADLRSNQPQHF. The CDR3 DNA reads TGTGCCAGCAGTTACTCGTGGGCGGATCTTCGGAGCAATCAGCCCCAGCATTTT.

The gene calls are TRBV6-6 and TRBJ2-3; D possibly matches TRBD1 or TRBD2 (5 bases each). The CDR3 runs to 16 residues. Germline V lookup: CDR1 MNHNY, CDR2 SVGAGI (reference sequence). The V gene lost 2 bases and the J gene lost 3 bases, with 15 bases spanning the gap. CDR3 protein: CASSYPTGTETDTQYF. CDR3 sequence (DNA): TGTGCCAGCAGTTACCCGACTGGGACGGAGACAGATACGCAGTATTTT.

In this sample, this clonotype turned up many times. The chain joins TRBV7-2 to TRBJ2-7; no reliable D call. This CDR3 has 14 residues. V lost 4 bases to trimming and J lost 0 bases, with 10 bases between them. Germline values: CDR1 SGHTA, CDR2 FQGNSA. CDR3 nucleotides: TGTGCCAGCAGCTCGGCAAGGGCCTCCTACGAGCAGTACTTC. Amino acid sequence: CASSSARASYEQYF.

The chain couples TRBV19 to TRBJ2-3; D assignment may be TRBD1 or TRBD2 (6 bases each). V was pared by 6 bases and J by 2 bases, with 9 bases between. The CDR3 runs 13 residues. Germline V gene lookup returns CDR1 LNHDA and CDR2 SQIVND (reference sequence). CDR3 DNA sequence: TGTGCCAGTAGGGGGGGCCTCACAGATACGCAGTATTTT. This translates into CASRGGLTDTQYF.

This clonotype was seen only a few times. J is TRBJ1-2 and V is TRBV11-2; weak D call: TRBD1 (6 bases). The CDR3 loop spans 14 amino acids. CDR1 is SGHAT and CDR2 is FQNNGV in the germline V gene. V shed 5 bases and J shed 4 bases, with 14 bases lying between them. The CDR3 DNA follows: TGTGCCAGCAGCCCGACGACAGGATCCTATGGCTACACCTTC. This translates into CASSPTTGSYGYTF. The variable domain in full, completed from reference TRBV11-2 and TRBJ1-2, reads EAGVAQSPRYKIIEKRQSVAFWCNPISGHATLYWYQQILGQGPKLLIQFQNNGVVDDSQLPKDRFSAERLKGVDSTLKIQPAKLEDSAVYLCASSPTTGSYGYTFGSGTRLTVV.

The chain is built from TRBV28 and TRBJ2-2; TRBD2 matches at 13 bases. This CDR3 has 20 amino acids. V dropped 5 bases and J dropped 5; count of bases not matched to a gene: 17. Germline CDR1 reads MDHEN; CDR2 reads SYDVKM. In DNA, the CDR3 is TGTGCCAGCAGTCCATGGACTAGCGGGGGACCAACCCAACATACCGGGGAGCTGTTTTTT. Protein product: CASSPWTSGGPTQHTGELFF.

The rearrangement uses TRBV2 and TRBJ2-7; D not resolved. The CDR3 runs to 15 residues. Trimming removed 3 bases at V and 1 base at J, with 13 bases between. Germline CDR1 and CDR2: SNHLY and FYNNEI. The CDR3 bases are TGTGCCAGCAGTGATGGGATGCCCCCTTCCTACGAGCAGTACTTC. Residues: CASSDGMPPSYEQYF.

J is TRBJ2-7 and V is TRBV7-6, with 8 nucleotides matching TRBD2. CDR3 length equals 16 residues. The J segment lost 6 bases and the V segment lost 5 bases, leaving 15 bases of the junction unmatched. Germline V gene sequence: CDR1 SGHVS, CDR2 FNYEAQ. In DNA, the CDR3 is TGTGCCAGCAGCGCCTTGACTAGCGCCAAGGGCCTCGAGCAGTACTTC. Translating it yields CASSALTSAKGLEQYF.

This sequence joins TRBV4-3 and TRBJ2-1, with 12 nucleotides matching TRBD2. V dropped 4 bases and J dropped 7; count of bases not matched to a gene: 5. The CDR3 loop spans 15 amino acids. Germline CDR1 reads LGHNA; CDR2 reads YSLEER. CDR3 sequence (DNA): TGCGCCAGCAGCCTGACTAGCGGGAGTGGTAATGAGCAGTTCTTC. Its translation: CASSLTSGSGNEQFF.

This chain connects TRBV4-3 to TRBJ1-1; the D is unclear. Germline-derived CDR1 and CDR2 are LGHNA and YSLEER. The CDR3 is 15 amino acids. V was pared by 0 bases and J by 5 bases, with 13 bases between. Written as DNA, the CDR3 is TGCGCCAGCAGCCAAGACCACCTAGACCAGACTGAAGCTTTCTTT. This encodes CASSQDHLDQTEAFF.

The chain joins TRBV5-1 to TRBJ2-1; D is possibly TRBD1 (5 bases). CDR1 is SGHRS and CDR2 is YFSETQ in the germline V gene. V gave up 0 bases and J gave up 0 bases, with 7 bases separating them. This CDR3 is 15 amino acids long. CDR3 bases: TGCGCCAGCAGCTTGGGACAGAACTCCTACAATGAGCAGTTCTTC. This encodes CASSLGQNSYNEQFF.

This clonotype was detected many times. The chain links TRBV7-6 to TRBJ2-7; D gene uncertain. This CDR3 region has 13 residues. Per germline, CDR1 SGHVS and CDR2 FNYEAQ. The ends were cut back, 4 bases at V and 4 bases at J, with 11 bases in the middle. The CDR3, as DNA: TGTGCCAGCAGCTCGGGCCCGACTTACGAGCAGTACTTC. It yields the protein CASSSGPTYEQYF. Complete variable domain (other parts from reference TRBV7-6 and TRBJ2-7): GAGVSQSPRYKVTKRGQDVALRCDPISGHVSLYWYRQALGQGPEFLTYFNYEAQQDKSGLPNDRFSAERPEGSISTLTIQRTEQRDSAMYRCASSSGPTYEQYFGPGTRLTVT.

The rearrangement uses TRBV7-6 and TRBJ2-3; no clear D gene. This CDR3 spans 14 amino acids. In germline, CDR1 is SGHVS, CDR2 FNYEAQ. V lost 1 base to trimming and J lost 2 bases, with 7 bases between them. The CDR3 coding sequence is TGTGCCAGCAGCTTAGTTTGGGACACAGATACGCAGTATTTT. It yields the protein CASSLVWDTDTQYF.

This clonotype turned up a few times. V is TRBV7-2 and J is TRBJ2-5; TRBD1 aligns across 9 bases. Germline CDR1 SGHTA, CDR2 FQGNSA. The CDR3 runs to 14 residues. The V gene end was trimmed by 6 bases and the J gene end by 4 bases; junction bases not matched to a gene: 6. The CDR3 sequence: CASRTTGGPETQYF. The CDR3 nucleotides read TGTGCCAGCAGAACTACAGGGGGCCCAGAGACCCAGTACTTC.

This clonotype was seen ten or more times. The J gene is TRBJ2-7, the V gene TRBV7-2, with 9 bases that match TRBD2. The CDR3 is 15 residues long. V lost 3 bases to trimming and J lost 3 bases; unmatched junction nucleotides: 6. CDR1 and CDR2 (germline): SGHTA, FQGNSA. The CDR3 coding sequence is TGTGCCAGCAGCTTTTCTGGGACTAGCTACTACGAGCAGTACTTC. It specifies CASSFSGTSYYEQYF.

This clonotype was counted between two and nine times. The V call is TRBV10-3, the J call TRBJ1-6; D ambiguous. Looked up from germline, CDR1 is ENHRY and CDR2 is SYGVKD. The V end lost 8 bases, the J end lost 9 bases, and 17 bases lay between the germline ends. This CDR3 spans 14 amino acids. In DNA form, the CDR3 reads TGTGCCATCCGGCCCACGGACGGCGTTTCACCCCTCCACTTT. It codes for CAIRPTDGVSPLHF.